A single sample is the source of the 14 T cell receptor beta chains below, sequenced in a study of cytomegalovirus exposure and HLA in healthy donors. A multiplex PCR was run with 60 Vbeta primers and 13 Jbeta primers. Some clones are missing from TCRdb's copy, which holds only in-frame ones; the method was immunoSEQ multiplex PCR. The sample consists of under 200,000 clones, 84% of them appearing once. Source material: PBMCs. The receptors here all came from a man younger than 30 in good health and CMV-seronegative.

The rearrangement uses TRBV19 and TRBJ2-3, with a tentative D call TRBD2 (6 bases). Trimming shortened V by 4 bases and J by 0 bases, and 20 bases separated the two germline ends. Germline V gives CDR1 LNHDA, CDR2 SQIVND (reference sequence). CDR3 length: 18 residues. The CDR3: CASSTSRWRGPSTDTQYF. In nucleotides, the CDR3 is TGTGCCAGTAGTACCTCCCGGTGGAGGGGACCTAGCACAGATACGCAGTATTTT.

The chain joins TRBV4-2 to TRBJ2-7; the match to TRBD2 covers 8 bases. The V gene end was trimmed by 8 bases and the J gene end by 2 bases; junction bases not matched to a gene: 11. This CDR3 has 15 residues. The germline CDR1 and CDR2 sequences are LGHNA and YNFKEQ. The CDR3 nucleotides are TGTGCCAGCCGCCGCCGGGCGGGGGGCCCCTACGAGCAGTACTTC. Encoded protein: CASRRRAGGPYEQYF.

Here the CDR3 reads CASSPTSGNNEQFF. CDR3 sequence (DNA): TGTGCCAGCAGCCCGACTAGCGGTAACAATGAGCAGTTCTTC. The rearrangement uses TRBV13 and TRBJ2-1, with TRBD2 matching 9 bases. The CDR3 is made up of 14 amino acids. Germline lookup yields CDR1 PRHDT and CDR2 FYEKMQ (reference sequence). Trimming cost V 5 bases and J 5 bases; bases outside gene matches: 4.

The chain couples TRBV4-1 to TRBJ1-1; 7 bases fit TRBD1. Germline V gene lookup returns CDR1 MGHRA and CDR2 YSYEKL. The junction had 10 bases not matched to a gene; V was cut back by 3 bases and J by 12 bases. The CDR3 extends over 13 amino acids. The chain's CDR3 is CASSQQGGLGTFF. In nucleotides, the CDR3 is TGCGCCAGCAGCCAGCAGGGGGGCCTCGGGACTTTCTTT.

V is TRBV10-2 and J is TRBJ2-3; TRBD2 matches 7 bases. The CDR3 is made up of 14 amino acids. Germline loops: CDR1 WSHSY, CDR2 SAAADI. Unmatched junction bases numbered 3, after V lost 6 bases and J lost 0 bases. CDR3 in DNA: TGCGCCAGCAGACGGGACTATAGCACAGATACGCAGTATTTT. It yields the protein CASRRDYSTDTQYF.

The rearrangement links TRBV15 to TRBJ1-3; possibly TRBD1 for D (5 bases). Trimming took 0 bases from V and 3 from J, leaving 9 bases between them. CDR1 and CDR2 (germline): LNHNV, YYDKDF (reference sequence). This CDR3 comprises 15 residues. CDR3: CATSRDQGGGNTIYF. In nucleotides, the CDR3 is TGTGCCACCAGCAGAGACCAGGGAGGTGGAAACACCATATATTTT.

The chain recombines TRBV6-6 with TRBJ2-7; TRBD2 matches at 7 bases. V lost 7 bases to trimming and J lost 7 bases; unmatched junction nucleotides: 13. This CDR3 has 14 amino acids. Germline lookup yields CDR1 MNHNY and CDR2 SVGAGI (reference sequence). In DNA form, the CDR3 reads TGTGCCAGCACCAACCCTGCGGGAGCGGGGGAGCAGTACTTC. This gives the protein CASTNPAGAGEQYF.

The chain has TRBV4-2 and TRBJ2-4, with 8 bases aligning to TRBD1. V was pared by 3 bases and J by 5 bases, with 3 bases of the junction left unmatched. The CDR3 contains 14 residues. Germline V gene data show CDR1 as LGHNA and CDR2 as YNFKEQ. CDR3 sequence (DNA): TGTGCCAGCAGCCAGGGGACAGGCCAAAACATTCAGTACTTC. Amino acid sequence: CASSQGTGQNIQYF.

The CDR3 here is CAIRDTGGETQYF. CDR3 nucleotide sequence: TGTGCCATCAGGGACACAGGGGGAGAGACCCAGTACTTC. This chain uses TRBV10-3 with TRBJ2-5; 8 bases line up with TRBD1. Germline V gene lookup returns CDR1 ENHRY and CDR2 SYGVKD. V dropped 6 bases and J dropped 4; count of bases not matched to a gene: 4. The CDR3 spans 13 residues.

Only one count was recorded for this clone. The CDR3, as DNA: TGTGCCAGCAGTCCAGTCCAGACGGGTCAGCCCCAGCATTTT. This encodes CASSPVQTGQPQHF. The rearrangement uses TRBV6-5 and TRBJ1-5; no reliable D call. This CDR3 has 14 residues. The V end was cut by 5 bases, the J end by 6 bases, with 14 bases between. Germline V gives CDR1 MNHEY, CDR2 SVGAGI.

J is TRBJ1-5 and V is TRBV10-3; 10 nucleotides align to TRBD1. CDR1 and CDR2 from the germline V gene are ENHRY and SYGVKD. The CDR3 covers 14 residues. J lost 5 bases, V lost 5 bases, and 3 bases had no gene match. CDR3: CAISIGTGDQPQHF. CDR3 DNA: TGTGCCATCAGTATTGGGACAGGGGATCAGCCCCAGCATTTT.

In its sample, this clone was seen once. The chain employs TRBV7-2 and TRBJ2-5, with 10 bases that match TRBD2. The germline V gene encodes CDR1 SGHTA and CDR2 FQGNSA. The V gene end was trimmed by 3 bases and the J gene end by 1 base; junction bases not matched to a gene: 2. This CDR3 spans 15 amino acids. The CDR3 DNA is TGTGCCAGCAGCTTTAGCGGGAGGCCCCAAGAGACCCAGTACTTC. Its protein product is CASSFSGRPQETQYF. The full variable domain, completed using reference TRBV7-2 and TRBJ2-5, is GAGVSQSPSNKVTEKGKDVELRCDPISGHTALYWYRQSLGQGLEFLIYFQGNSAPDKSGLPSDRFSAERTGGSVSTLTIQRTQQEDSAVYLCASSFSGRPQETQYFGPGTRLLVL.

CDR3 in DNA: TGCAGCGTCGCTCGGTCCCTCTACGAGCAGTACTTC. Translation: CSVARSLYEQYF. The chain links TRBV29-1 to TRBJ2-7; D call uncertain. This CDR3 spans 12 amino acids. CDR1 is SQVTM, CDR2 ANQGSEA, per germline. Between the trimmed V and J ends, which lost 6 bases and 3 bases, there was a span of 12 bases.

The chain recombines TRBV5-1 with TRBJ1-3, with TRBD1 as a possible D gene (6 bases). Trimming removed 3 bases at V and 0 bases at J, with 13 bases between. Germline V gene data show CDR1 as SGHRS and CDR2 as YFSETQ. The CDR3 sequence is 16 residues long. Written as DNA, the CDR3 is TGCGCCAGCAGCTCCAACGGACAGTCCTCTGGAAACACCATATATTTT. Its translation is CASSSNGQSSGNTIYF.